This is a list of T cell receptor beta chains from one sample in a study of blood T cell repertoires in COVID-19. Some clones are missing from TCRdb's copy, which holds only in-frame ones; the method was immunoSEQ multiplex PCR. The sample has some 200,000 clones, about 81% seen once. The material sequenced was PBMCs or T cells enriched from blood (not recorded which). These receptors all stem from a man aged 35 to 55 who had recovered from COVID-19. Each CDR3 is given with its conserved first and last residue. A D gene is named only where the DNA matches it firmly.

D gene: TRBD1; V gene: TRBV7-6; J gene: TRBJ2-1; CDR3 protein: CASSQRTGASSYNEQFF
D gene: NA; V gene: TRBV7-9; J gene: TRBJ2-5; CDR3 protein: CASSSSPSSGAQYF
D gene: NA; V gene: TRBV3-1/TRBV3-2; J gene: TRBJ2-7; CDR3 protein: CASSQGWGHKGYEQYF
D gene: NA; V gene: TRBV24-1; J gene: TRBJ1-1; CDR3 protein: CATSPQGGTEAFF
D gene: TRBD2; V gene: TRBV5-1; J gene: TRBJ2-1; CDR3 protein: CASSLSKLAGIYNEQFF
D gene: NA; V gene: TRBV5-5; J gene: TRBJ2-5; CDR3 protein: CASSFRAETQYF
D gene: NA; V gene: TRBV2; J gene: TRBJ1-3; CDR3 protein: CASLRGSGNTIYF
D gene: NA; V gene: TRBV2; J gene: TRBJ1-2; CDR3 protein: CASSQRTASYGYTF
D gene: NA; V gene: TRBV7-9; J gene: TRBJ1-2; CDR3 protein: CASSLARANDGYGYTF
D gene: NA; V gene: TRBV7-9; J gene: TRBJ1-1; CDR3 protein: CASHEGENTGAFF
D gene: NA; V gene: TRBV5-1; J gene: TRBJ2-5; CDR3 protein: CASTAGIRETQYF
D gene: NA; V gene: TRBV4-1; J gene: TRBJ1-1; CDR3 protein: CASSTGLNTESFF
D gene: TRBD2; V gene: TRBV11-1; J gene: TRBJ2-1; CDR3 protein: CASSRTSGGANNEQFF
D gene: NA; V gene: TRBV5-1; J gene: TRBJ2-2; CDR3 protein: CASTRQSDLNTEELFF
D gene: NA; V gene: TRBV6-5; J gene: TRBJ1-1; CDR3 protein: CASRRRVDLNTEAFF
D gene: TRBD2; V gene: TRBV24-1; J gene: TRBJ2-3; CDR3 protein: CATSGSRGLAGGPWDTQYF
D gene: TRBD1; V gene: TRBV5-1; J gene: TRBJ1-2; CDR3 protein: CASSPVGQGRYGYTF
D gene: NA; V gene: TRBV20-1; J gene: TRBJ2-2; CDR3 protein: CSASRGRTGELFF
D gene: NA; V gene: TRBV6-5; J gene: TRBJ1-1; CDR3 protein: CASSYAPRSTEAFF
D gene: TRBD2; V gene: TRBV19; J gene: TRBJ2-2; CDR3 protein: CASLREGNGELFF
D gene: TRBD1; V gene: TRBV19; J gene: TRBJ2-2; CDR3 protein: CASSTTRTGINTGELFF
D gene: NA; V gene: TRBV2; J gene: TRBJ1-1; CDR3 protein: CASSEGGVDTEAFF
D gene: NA; V gene: TRBV7-9; J gene: TRBJ1-1; CDR3 protein: CASSFGEGTEAFF
D gene: NA; V gene: TRBV19; J gene: TRBJ1-2; CDR3 protein: CASSPAQASASGYTF
D gene: TRBD1; V gene: TRBV9; J gene: TRBJ1-3; CDR3 protein: CASSPGGTVTRSGNTIYF
D gene: NA; V gene: TRBV4-2; J gene: TRBJ1-1; CDR3 protein: CASSHRFGARESSEAFF
D gene: TRBD1; V gene: TRBV6-5; J gene: TRBJ1-1; CDR3 protein: CASKAGTAIRFEAFF
D gene: NA; V gene: TRBV19; J gene: TRBJ1-1; CDR3 protein: CASSISGNTEAFF
D gene: TRBD1; V gene: TRBV2; J gene: TRBJ1-5; CDR3 protein: CASGGQGYQPQHF
D gene: NA; V gene: TRBV7-9; J gene: TRBJ1-1; CDR3 protein: CASRHRKNTEAFF
D gene: NA; V gene: TRBV2; J gene: TRBJ2-7; CDR3 protein: CASTKTASYEQYF
D gene: NA; V gene: TRBV5-1; J gene: TRBJ1-1; CDR3 protein: CASSLVPGQVEAFF
D gene: NA; V gene: TRBV11-3; J gene: TRBJ1-1; CDR3 protein: CASSKGHSNTEAFF
D gene: NA; V gene: TRBV11-2; J gene: TRBJ1-3; CDR3 protein: CASSLAVLSGNTIYF
D gene: NA; V gene: TRBV7-9; J gene: TRBJ1-2; CDR3 protein: CASSTSGTGGRGGYTF
D gene: TRBD2; V gene: TRBV27; J gene: TRBJ2-1; CDR3 protein: CASSTGTRSGEQFF
D gene: NA; V gene: TRBV3-1/TRBV3-2; J gene: TRBJ1-4; CDR3 protein: CASSQLWGGEKLFF
D gene: NA; V gene: TRBV12-3/TRBV12-4; J gene: TRBJ1-2; CDR3 protein: CASSSTRGGGYTF
D gene: TRBD2; V gene: TRBV27; J gene: TRBJ2-3; CDR3 protein: CASSLFGTTSTDTQYF
D gene: NA; V gene: TRBV9; J gene: TRBJ2-5; CDR3 protein: CASSVGAGSETQYF
D gene: TRBD2; V gene: TRBV5-1; J gene: TRBJ2-7; CDR3 protein: CASNPLAGGYEQYF
D gene: NA; V gene: TRBV4-1; J gene: TRBJ1-2; CDR3 protein: CASSQDAGYDYGYTF
D gene: TRBD2; V gene: TRBV18; J gene: TRBJ2-1; CDR3 protein: CASSPVAGGYNEQFF
D gene: NA; V gene: TRBV5-1; J gene: TRBJ2-3; CDR3 protein: CASSLKTGDTQYF
D gene: NA; V gene: TRBV5-3; J gene: TRBJ1-1; CDR3 protein: CARSLGANTEAFF